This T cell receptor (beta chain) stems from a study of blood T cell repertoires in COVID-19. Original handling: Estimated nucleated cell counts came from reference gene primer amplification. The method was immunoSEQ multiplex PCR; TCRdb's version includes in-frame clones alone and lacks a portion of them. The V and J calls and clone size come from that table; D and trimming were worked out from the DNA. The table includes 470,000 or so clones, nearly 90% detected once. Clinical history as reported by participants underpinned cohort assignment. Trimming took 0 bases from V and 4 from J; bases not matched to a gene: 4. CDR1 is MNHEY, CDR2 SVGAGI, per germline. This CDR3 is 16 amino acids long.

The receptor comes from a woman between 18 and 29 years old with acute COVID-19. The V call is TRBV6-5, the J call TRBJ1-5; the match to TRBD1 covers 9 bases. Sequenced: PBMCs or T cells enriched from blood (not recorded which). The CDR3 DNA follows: TGTGCCAGCAGTTACTCCGGGACAGGGAAGAATCAGCCCCAGCATTTT. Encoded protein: CASSYSGTGKNQPQHF.